This is a list of T cell receptor beta chains from one sample in a study of T cells in Graves' hyperthyroidism and ophthalmopathy. TCRdb re-called the multiplex PCR reads with MiXCR, one entry per CDR3 protein. The table has under 350,000 distinct CDR3 sequences, 21% seen once; the top ten hold 50%. The source material was blood. These receptors all come from a woman between 45 and 60 years old with Graves' hyperthyroidism. Each CDR3 is given with its conserved first and last residue. A D gene is named only where the DNA matches it firmly. Clone size, where shown, is once, few, many, or a class for clones that have expanded.

d_call,v_call,clone_size,j_call,cdr3_nt,cdr3_aa
TRBD2,TRBV4-1,few,TRBJ2-1,TGCGCCAGCAGCCAGCCAAGTCTAGCGGGAGCCGTCAATGAGCAGTTCTTC,CASSQPSLAGAVNEQFF
.,TRBV30,many,TRBJ1-2,TGTGCCTGGAGTCCGGAGTATGGCTACACCTTC,CAWSPEYGYTF
TRBD1,TRBV5-1,.,TRBJ1-2,TGCGCCAGCAGCCGCGGGACAGGTCAGAACTATGGCTACACCTTC,CASSRGTGQNYGYTF
TRBD2,TRBV28,many,TRBJ2-7,TGTGCCAGCTCCACGGGAGCGGGAGTTCGAGAGCAGTACTTC,CASSTGAGVREQYF
.,TRBV2,many,TRBJ1-1,TGTGCCAGCAGGGGTACATCTGAAGCTTTCTTT,CASRGTSEAFF
.,TRBV7-2,many,TRBJ2-2,TGTGCCAGCAGCCCAGCGGGTCTGGTCACCGGGGAGCTGTTTTTT,CASSPAGLVTGELFF
.,TRBV7-9,many,TRBJ2-7,TGTGCCAGCAGCTTACCGGGGGCGAGGTACGAGCAGTACTTC,CASSLPGARYEQYF
.,TRBV7-9,many,TRBJ2-5,TGTGCCAGCAGCTTAGCGGGAGCTGGGGAGACCCAGTACTTC,CASSLAGAGETQYF
.,TRBV5-1,few,TRBJ2-3,TGCGCCAGCAGTCATCAAGGGCGCACAGATACGCAGTATTTT,CASSHQGRTDTQYF
.,TRBV28,.,TRBJ2-3,TGTGCCAGCAGTTTATATGCGGGCCCCTACACAGATACGCAGTATTTT,CASSLYAGPYTDTQYF